This T cell receptor beta chain is drawn from a study of T cell responses to AZD1222 COVID-19 vaccine. General observations from the study: There were mostly white British donors and more females than males, and clonal diversity was possibly underestimated.

Only one count was recorded for this clone. Its target is not known. Sequenced by immunoSEQ multiplex PCR; TCRdb stores in-frame clones only, minus some. This table holds 75,000 to 95,000 clones, about 88% found once. Trimming left V 6 bases short and J 0 bases short, with 15 bases between. The CDR3 runs to 16 residues. The V gene's germline CDR1 is SGHRS and CDR2 YFSETQ. The sequences come from peripheral blood, collected on day 0 of AZD1222 vaccination. The receptor's source is an adult in good health. The chain carries TRBV5-1 and TRBJ2-2; D is perhaps TRBD1 (6 bases). The CDR3 is CASTPFTGTNTGELFF. The CDR3 DNA is TGCGCCAGCACCCCTTTTACAGGGACGAACACCGGGGAGCTGTTTTTT.